This entry lists 32 T cell receptor beta chains sequenced from one sample in a study of T-cell memory formation after mild COVID-19. TCRdb called the 5' RACE reads again in MiXCR, with one record for every CDR3 protein. The sample shows 350,000 to 500,000 distinct CDR3 sequences, about a sixth of them seen only once. The sequencing input was PBMCs or a T cell subset sorted from them (not recorded which). These receptors originate from a man in his late teens or twenties who had mild COVID-19 (a few samples of this study predate the infection). Cell type and time point are not known.

V is TRBV9 and J is TRBJ2-2; the match to TRBD1 covers 8 bases. V dropped 4 bases and J dropped 0; count of bases not matched to a gene: 2. The V gene's germline CDR1 is SGDLS and CDR2 YYNGEE. The CDR3 spans 15 residues. Here the CDR3 reads CASSPQGANTGELFF. As DNA, the CDR3 is TGTGCCAGCAGCCCACAGGGGGCGAACACCGGGGAGCTGTTTTTT.

The chain recombines TRBV2 with TRBJ2-7; D is possibly TRBD1 (6 bases). This CDR3 has 12 amino acids. Germline CDR1 reads SNHLY; CDR2 reads FYNNEI. The V end was cut by 8 bases, the J end by 2 bases, with 10 bases between. CDR3 sequence: CASEGVAYEQYF. In DNA form, the CDR3 reads TGTGCCAGCGAGGGGGTAGCCTACGAGCAGTACTTC.

This chain uses TRBV7-2 with TRBJ2-3; D unresolved. Germline CDR1 SGHTA, CDR2 FQGNSA. This CDR3 has 12 amino acids. Trimming removed 3 bases at V and 4 bases at J, with 5 bases between. CDR3 region: CASSFWADTQYF. The CDR3 DNA sequence: TGTGCCAGCAGCTTCTGGGCAGATACGCAGTATTTT.

This clonotype showed up just a few times. The CDR3 here is CASNPSDATNEKLFF. As DNA, the CDR3 is TGTGCCAGCAACCCCAGTGACGCAACTAATGAAAAACTGTTTTTT. The chain combines TRBV7-9 with TRBJ1-4; D uncertain. The CDR3 is 15 amino acids. The germline V and J ends were trimmed by 7 bases and 0 bases, with 12 bases remaining between them. CDR1 is SEHNR and CDR2 is FQNEAQ in the germline V gene (reference sequence).

CDR3 sequence: CATSRDRGRGSNEQFF. As DNA, the CDR3 is TGTGCCACCAGCAGAGATCGGGGTAGGGGTTCGAATGAGCAGTTCTTC. The chain combines TRBV15 with TRBJ2-1, with D tentatively TRBD1 or TRBD2 (5 bases each). Trimming shortened V by 0 bases and J by 7 bases, and 16 bases separated the two germline ends. Per germline, CDR1 LNHNV and CDR2 YYDKDF (reference sequence). The CDR3 covers 16 residues.

In this sample, this clonotype turned up a few times. This chain uses TRBV12-3 or TRBV12-4 with TRBJ1-2, with no clear D. Between the trimmed V and J ends, which lost 3 bases and 3 bases, there was a span of 8 bases. This CDR3 region has 13 residues. As DNA, the CDR3 is TGTGCCAGCAGTTTTACCGGGCACTATGGCTACACCTTC. This translates into CASSFTGHYGYTF.

This clonotype was counted between two and nine times. The chain combines TRBV7-2 with TRBJ2-5; D gene ambiguous. Germline V gives CDR1 SGHTA, CDR2 FQGNSA. The V gene lost 1 base and the J gene lost 5 bases, with 8 bases spanning the gap. This CDR3 has 13 residues. The CDR3 sequence: CASSLGDSETQYF. CDR3 nucleotide sequence: TGTGCCAGCAGCTTAGGGGATTCGGAGACCCAGTACTTC.

This clonotype was picked up a small number of times. The chain carries TRBV28 and TRBJ1-1; 7 bases agree with TRBD1. The germline V gene encodes CDR1 MDHEN and CDR2 SYDVKM. This CDR3 has 14 residues. J gave up 5 bases and V 3 bases, and 6 bases lay outside the gene matches. This CDR3 is CASSLAGGRTEAFF. The CDR3 coding sequence is TGTGCCAGCAGTTTGGCAGGGGGACGGACTGAAGCTTTCTTT. Looking up the rest from reference TRBV28 and TRBJ1-1 gives the full variable domain: DVKVTQSSRYLVKRTGEKVFLECVQDMDHENMFWYRQDPGLGLRLIYFSYDVKMKEKGDIPEGYSVSREKKERFSLILESASTNQTSMYLCASSLAGGRTEAFFGQGTRLTVV.

The sample holds a few counts of this clonotype. The chain has TRBV4-3 and TRBJ2-1; a weak D match, TRBD2 (5 bases). With 0 bases removed from V and 10 bases from J, the gap between germline ends came to 16 bases. Germline CDR1 LGHNA, CDR2 YSLEER. The CDR3 is 15 residues long. This chain's CDR3 is CASSQDWTAQREQFF. The CDR3 DNA reads TGCGCCAGCAGCCAAGATTGGACGGCCCAGCGGGAGCAGTTCTTC.

The rearrangement joins TRBV12-3 or TRBV12-4 to TRBJ1-4; 8 nucleotides line up with TRBD1. V lost 7 bases to trimming and J lost 5 bases; unmatched junction nucleotides: 6. This CDR3 comprises 14 residues. CDR3 coding DNA: TGTGCCAGCAATACAGGGGGAGGAAATGAAAAACTGTTTTTT. It is translated as CASNTGGGNEKLFF.

This sequence joins TRBV7-9 and TRBJ2-2; no definite D call. V lost 8 bases and J 1 base, leaving 5 bases between the germline ends. The CDR3 is made up of 12 amino acids. Germline V CDR1 and CDR2: SEHNR, FQNEAQ (reference sequence). The CDR3 sequence is CASLLNTGELFF. The CDR3 bases are TGTGCCAGCTTGTTGAACACCGGGGAGCTGTTTTTT.

CDR3 DNA sequence: TGCGCCAGCAACCGGGACAGAGGGTCTGGGGCCAACGTCCTGACTTTC. It is translated as CASNRDRGSGANVLTF. The rearrangement links TRBV5-1 to TRBJ2-6; TRBD1 matches 7 bases. The V gene's germline CDR1 is SGHRS and CDR2 YFSETQ. The CDR3 covers 16 residues. J lost 1 base, V lost 6 bases, and 7 bases had no gene match.

This clonotype was counted only a few times. The V and J genes are TRBV7-2 and TRBJ2-2, with D possibly TRBD1 on 5 matching bases. Per germline, CDR1 SGHTA and CDR2 FQGNSA. The CDR3 covers 16 residues. Trimming cost V 2 bases and J 2 bases, with 12 bases left between them. CDR3 sequence (DNA): TGTGCCAGCAGCTTATCAAGAGACAGCAACACCGGGGAGCTGTTTTTT. The encoded protein is CASSLSRDSNTGELFF. The whole variable domain, filled in from reference TRBV7-2 and TRBJ2-2, reads GAGVSQSPSNKVTEKGKDVELRCDPISGHTALYWYRQSLGQGLEFLIYFQGNSAPDKSGLPSDRFSAERTGGSVSTLTIQRTQQEDSAVYLCASSLSRDSNTGELFFGEGSRLTVL.

This chain joins TRBV7-9 and TRBJ2-7, with 7 bases identical to TRBD1. Trimming cost V 1 base and J 5 bases; bases outside gene matches: 8. Germline lookup yields CDR1 SEHNR and CDR2 FQNEAQ (reference sequence). The CDR3 contains 15 residues. CDR3 amino acids: CASSLGDSTFDEQYF. DNA for the CDR3: TGTGCCAGCAGCTTAGGGGACAGCACCTTCGACGAGCAGTACTTC.

The chain employs TRBV12-5 and TRBJ2-3; possibly TRBD2 for D (6 bases). V was trimmed by 1 base and J by 0 bases, leaving 14 bases between them. Germline assignment: CDR1 LGHNT and CDR2 FRNRAP. This CDR3 spans 17 amino acids. The CDR3, as DNA: TGTGCTAGTGGTTTGGGGGCTAGCGCCCGGAGCACAGATACGCAGTATTTT. The encoded protein is CASGLGASARSTDTQYF. Variable domain in full (rest from reference TRBV12-5 and TRBJ2-3): DARVTQTPRHKVTEMGQEVTMRCQPILGHNTVFWYRQTMMQGLELLAYFRNRAPLDDSGMPKDRFSAEMPDATLATLKIQPSEPRDSAVYFCASGLGASARSTDTQYFGPGTRLTVL.

This clonotype was picked up one time. The chain uses TRBV18 and TRBJ1-1, with D perhaps TRBD1 (5 bases). The germline V gene has CDR1 KGHSH and CDR2 LQKENI. The CDR3 runs 14 residues. V shed 6 bases and J shed 3 bases, with 14 bases lying between them. The CDR3 sequence is CASSRQGEDTEAFF. The CDR3 DNA reads as TGTGCCAGCTCTCGGCAGGGAGAGGACACTGAAGCTTTCTTT.

V gene TRBV4-1 combines with J gene TRBJ2-3, with a weak D call TRBD1 (6 bases). This CDR3 has 15 amino acids. Deletions cut 4 bases from V and 0 bases from J, with 11 bases between. Germline V gene data show CDR1 as MGHRA and CDR2 as YSYEKL. CDR3 nucleotide sequence: TGCGCCAGCAGCCTTAACAGGGATAGCACAGATACGCAGTATTTT. It encodes CASSLNRDSTDTQYF.

This clonotype was observed once. This rearrangement joins TRBV20-1 to TRBJ2-1, with TRBD2 matching over 14 bases. V shed 6 bases and J 4 bases; nucleotides not matched to a gene: 8. The CDR3 extends over 16 amino acids. Germline V lookup: CDR1 DFQATT, CDR2 SNEGSKA (reference sequence). The CDR3 DNA is TGCAGTGCGGACCTGGGACTAGCGGGGGTTTACAATGAGCAGTTCTTC. Its protein product is CSADLGLAGVYNEQFF.

The chain couples TRBV10-3 to TRBJ2-7, with TRBD1 matching 10 bases. This CDR3 region has 16 residues. Trimming cost V 6 bases and J 5 bases; bases outside gene matches: 13. Germline V gene sequence: CDR1 ENHRY, CDR2 SYGVKD. The CDR3 is CAIRIDRDRGRNEQYF. CDR3 in DNA: TGTGCCATCAGAATAGACCGGGACAGGGGTAGGAACGAGCAGTACTTC.

This rearrangement joins TRBV20-1 to TRBJ1-5; TRBD1 matches at 11 bases. V shed 3 bases and J 2 bases; nucleotides not matched to a gene: 21. The CDR3 length is 21 residues. In germline, CDR1 is DFQATT, CDR2 SNEGSKA (reference sequence). The CDR3 is CSASLNLIGRDRGKRNQPQHF. The DNA of the CDR3 is TGCAGTGCTAGTCTCAATCTAATCGGCCGGGACAGGGGGAAACGCAATCAGCCCCAGCATTTT.

A few counts support this clonotype. The rearrangement joins TRBV12-3 or TRBV12-4 to TRBJ1-2; D gene unclear. Between the trimmed V and J ends, which lost 10 bases and 7 bases, there was a span of 19 bases. This CDR3 is built from 13 residues. The CDR3 DNA follows: TGTGCCACCGACCCATCCGAAGGTCGTGGCTACACCTTC. Translating gives CATDPSEGRGYTF.

The J gene is TRBJ1-1, the V gene TRBV6-2 or TRBV6-3; D not resolved. V lost 0 bases and J 11 bases, leaving 7 bases between the germline ends. Per germline, CDR1 MNHEY and CDR2 SVGEGT. The CDR3 spans 11 residues. The CDR3 region is CASSYSLTAFF. CDR3 sequence (DNA): TGTGCCAGCAGTTACTCTTTGACCGCTTTCTTT.

At least ten counts were recorded for this clonotype. The chain carries TRBV12-3 or TRBV12-4 and TRBJ1-6; unclear D gene. Trimming cost V 8 bases and J 7 bases, with 21 bases left between them. This CDR3 is 16 amino acids long. The CDR3 sequence is CASVYDTFGRNSPLHF. DNA for the CDR3: TGTGCCAGCGTATACGACACCTTCGGTCGGAATTCACCCCTCCACTTT.

This chain links TRBV7-3 with TRBJ2-5, with D perhaps TRBD1 or TRBD2 (6 bases each). The CDR3 is 15 amino acids. Germline lookup yields CDR1 SGHTA and CDR2 FQGTGA. Trimming removed 5 bases from V and 2 bases from J, with 15 bases in between. The DNA for the CDR3 is TGTGCCAGCAGCCCGGAACAGGGAGGACAAGAGACCCAGTACTTC. This encodes CASSPEQGGQETQYF.

This clonotype was observed a few times. The rearrangement joins TRBV20-1 to TRBJ1-5, with D tentatively TRBD1 (5 bases). The germline CDR1 and CDR2 sequences are DFQATT and SNEGSKA (reference sequence). This CDR3 is built from 13 residues. V dropped 6 bases and J dropped 7 bases, with 16 bases sitting between them. CDR3 coding DNA: TGCAGTGCCTCCCAGGGTTTACGGCAGCCCCAGCATTTT. This codes for CSASQGLRQPQHF.

The gene calls are TRBV6-5 and TRBJ1-4; no clear D. CDR3 length: 14 residues. The V gene lost 6 bases and the J gene lost 8 bases, with 16 bases spanning the gap. CDR1 is MNHEY, CDR2 SVGAGI, per germline. CDR3 DNA sequence: TGTGCCAGCAGCCCATGGAATCGGGGAGAAAAACTGTTTTTT. This translates into CASSPWNRGEKLFF.

The gene calls are TRBV15 and TRBJ2-3, with TRBD2 as a possible D gene (5 bases). Trimming took 0 bases from V and 5 from J, leaving 6 bases between them. Looked up from germline, CDR1 is LNHNV and CDR2 is YYDKDF (reference sequence). The CDR3 loop spans 13 amino acids. The CDR3 reads CATSRDRGDTQYF. In DNA form, the CDR3 reads TGTGCCACCAGCAGAGATCGGGGAGATACGCAGTATTTT.

This clonotype was found a few times. V gene TRBV18 combines with J gene TRBJ1-1, with D possibly TRBD1 on 6 matching bases. From germline, CDR1 is KGHSH and CDR2 LQKENI. CDR3 length: 14 amino acids. The ends were cut back, 0 bases at V and 7 bases at J, with 12 bases in the middle. CDR3 nucleotides: TGTGCCAGCTCACCACCGAACGGGGGCGTTGAAGCTTTCTTT. As protein: CASSPPNGGVEAFF.

This clonotype was seen a few times. The chain couples TRBV5-1 to TRBJ2-2; 12 bases line up with TRBD1. Germline assignment: CDR1 SGHRS and CDR2 YFSETQ. The CDR3 length is 17 residues. Trimming cost V 4 bases and J 4 bases; bases outside gene matches: 8. The CDR3 sequence: CASSPQGQGAVTGELFF. The CDR3 coding sequence is TGCGCCAGCAGCCCCCAGGGACAGGGGGCTGTCACCGGGGAGCTGTTTTTT.

The chain has TRBV16 and TRBJ1-4, with no clear D. The germline V and J ends were trimmed by 2 bases and 1 base, with 8 bases remaining between them. The CDR3 consists of 15 residues. In germline, CDR1 is KGHSY, CDR2 FQNENV. CDR3 coding DNA: TGTGCCAGCAGCCAAGGGCTGGGAACTAATGAAAAACTGTTTTTT. Translating gives CASSQGLGTNEKLFF.

This clonotype was detected only a few times. The rearrangement links TRBV14 to TRBJ2-1, with 9 bases lining up with TRBD1. V lost 5 bases, J lost 4 bases, and 6 bases stayed unmatched. Germline CDR1 reads SGHDN; CDR2 reads FVKESK. The CDR3 has 15 amino acids. Written as DNA, the CDR3 is TGTGCCAGCAGCTGGTACAGGGGGCCGTACAATGAGCAGTTCTTC. This gives the protein CASSWYRGPYNEQFF.

This chain uses TRBV10-3 with TRBJ2-7; 10 positions match TRBD2. The CDR3 contains 16 residues. Trimming removed 3 bases from V and 3 bases from J; junction bases left unmatched: 8. In germline, CDR1 is ENHRY, CDR2 SYGVKD. In DNA, the CDR3 is TGTGCCATCAGTGACCTCTTAGCGGGGGGCTTCTACGAGCAGTACTTC. It codes for CAISDLLAGGFYEQYF.